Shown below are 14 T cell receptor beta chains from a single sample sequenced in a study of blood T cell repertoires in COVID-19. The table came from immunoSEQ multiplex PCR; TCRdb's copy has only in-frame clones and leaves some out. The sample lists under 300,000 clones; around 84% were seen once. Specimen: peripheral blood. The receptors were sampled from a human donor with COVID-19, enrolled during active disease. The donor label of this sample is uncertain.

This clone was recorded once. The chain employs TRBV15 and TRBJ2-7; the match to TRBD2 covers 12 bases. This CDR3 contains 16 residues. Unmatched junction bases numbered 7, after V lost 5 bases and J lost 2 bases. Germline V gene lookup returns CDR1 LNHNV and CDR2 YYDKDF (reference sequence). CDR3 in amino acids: CATSSWTSGKTYEQYF. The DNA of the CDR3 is TGTGCCACCAGCTCCTGGACTAGCGGGAAGACCTACGAGCAGTACTTC.

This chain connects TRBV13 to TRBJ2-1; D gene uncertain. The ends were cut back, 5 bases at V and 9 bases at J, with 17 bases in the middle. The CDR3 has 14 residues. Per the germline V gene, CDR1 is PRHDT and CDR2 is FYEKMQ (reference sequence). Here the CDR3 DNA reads TGTGCCAGCAGCCCCGGGTCTAAGGTCGGTGAGCAGTTCTTC. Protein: CASSPGSKVGEQFF.

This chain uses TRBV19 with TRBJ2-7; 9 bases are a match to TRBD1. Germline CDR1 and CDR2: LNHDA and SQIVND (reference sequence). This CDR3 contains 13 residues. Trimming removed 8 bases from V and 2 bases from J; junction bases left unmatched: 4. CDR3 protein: CASGRDRAYEQYF. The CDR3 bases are TGTGCCAGTGGCCGGGACAGGGCCTACGAGCAGTACTTC.

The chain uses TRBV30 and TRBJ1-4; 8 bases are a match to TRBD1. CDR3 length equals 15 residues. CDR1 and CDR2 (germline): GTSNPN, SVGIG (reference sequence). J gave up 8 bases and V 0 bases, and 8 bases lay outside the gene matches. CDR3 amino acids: CAWSVSRGLGEKLFF. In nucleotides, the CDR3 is TGTGCCTGGAGTGTGTCCAGGGGGCTAGGGGAAAAACTGTTTTTT.

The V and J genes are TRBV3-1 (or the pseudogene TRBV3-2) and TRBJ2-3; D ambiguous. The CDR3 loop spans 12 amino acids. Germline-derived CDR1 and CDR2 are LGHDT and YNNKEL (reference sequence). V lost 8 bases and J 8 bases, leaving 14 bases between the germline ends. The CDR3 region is CASRPAAGTQYF. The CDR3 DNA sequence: TGTGCCAGCCGGCCGGCCGCAGGTACGCAGTATTTT.

This chain's CDR3 is CASSLTSGTISWQYF. In DNA, the CDR3 is TGTGCCAGCAGTTTGACTAGCGGAACGATATCCTGGCAGTACTTC. The J gene is TRBJ2-7, the V gene TRBV28; 9 bases are shared with TRBD2. This CDR3 contains 15 residues. V gave up 3 bases and J gave up 9 bases; unmatched junction bases: 12. Looked up from germline, CDR1 is MDHEN and CDR2 is SYDVKM.

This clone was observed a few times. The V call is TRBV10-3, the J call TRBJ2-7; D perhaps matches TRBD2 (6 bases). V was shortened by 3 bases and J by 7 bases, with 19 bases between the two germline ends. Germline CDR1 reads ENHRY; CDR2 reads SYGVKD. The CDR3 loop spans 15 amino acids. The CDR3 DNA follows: TGTGCCATCAGTGAAGGGACTCCGTATGCAAGGGAGCAGTACTTC. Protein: CAISEGTPYAREQYF.

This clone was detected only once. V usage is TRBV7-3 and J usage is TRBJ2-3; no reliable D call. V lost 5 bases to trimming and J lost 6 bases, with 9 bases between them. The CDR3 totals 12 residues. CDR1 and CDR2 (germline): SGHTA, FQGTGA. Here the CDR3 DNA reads TGTGCCAGCAGCCCCACAACGGATACGCAGTATTTT. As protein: CASSPTTDTQYF.

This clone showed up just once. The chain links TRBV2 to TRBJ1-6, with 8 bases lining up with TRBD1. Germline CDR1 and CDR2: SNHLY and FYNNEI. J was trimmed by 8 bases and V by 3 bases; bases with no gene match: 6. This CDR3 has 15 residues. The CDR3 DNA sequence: TGTGCCAGCAGTGAGGAAGACAGGGGTTATTCACCCCTCCACTTT. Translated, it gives CASSEEDRGYSPLHF.

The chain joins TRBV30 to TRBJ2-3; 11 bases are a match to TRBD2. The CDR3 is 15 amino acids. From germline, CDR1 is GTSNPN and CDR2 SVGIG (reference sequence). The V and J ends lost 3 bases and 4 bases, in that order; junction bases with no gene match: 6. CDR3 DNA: TGTGCCTGGAGCCCTAGGGGACTAGCGGCAGATACGCAGTATTTT. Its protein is CAWSPRGLAADTQYF.

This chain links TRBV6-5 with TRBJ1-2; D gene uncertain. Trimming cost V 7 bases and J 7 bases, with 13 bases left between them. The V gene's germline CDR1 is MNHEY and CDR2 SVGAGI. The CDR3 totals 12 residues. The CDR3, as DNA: TGTGCCAGCACGCGGGGAAGAGCTGGCTACACCTTC. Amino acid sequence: CASTRGRAGYTF.

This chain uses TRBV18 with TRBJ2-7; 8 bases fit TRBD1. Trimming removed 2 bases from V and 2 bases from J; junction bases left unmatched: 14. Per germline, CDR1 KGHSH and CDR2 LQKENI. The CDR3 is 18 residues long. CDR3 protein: CASSPTAGGGKTPYEQYF. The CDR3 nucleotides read TGTGCCAGCTCACCAACGGCAGGGGGCGGTAAAACCCCCTACGAGCAGTACTTC.

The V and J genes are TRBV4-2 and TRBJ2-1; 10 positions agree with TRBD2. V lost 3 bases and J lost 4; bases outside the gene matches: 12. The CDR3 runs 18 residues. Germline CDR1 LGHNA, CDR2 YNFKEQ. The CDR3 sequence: CASSHPLSGRTRYNEQFF. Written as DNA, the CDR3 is TGTGCCAGCAGCCATCCTCTTAGCGGGAGGACTCGATACAATGAGCAGTTCTTC.

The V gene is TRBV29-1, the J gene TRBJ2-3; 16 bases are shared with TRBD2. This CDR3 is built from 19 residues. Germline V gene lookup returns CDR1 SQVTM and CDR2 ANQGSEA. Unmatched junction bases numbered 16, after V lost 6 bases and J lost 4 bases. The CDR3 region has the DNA TGCAGCGTCGCTCCGGGACTAGCGGGAGGGGGGCTCACTCCAGATACGCAGTATTTT. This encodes CSVAPGLAGGGLTPDTQYF.